Sequencing of this T cell receptor (beta chain) was carried out in a study of glioma-infiltrating T cells. Study-level findings and limits: Non-neoplastic patients had below-expected tissue-blood divergence, while all gliomas exceeded expectation. Very few CDR3 sequences were shared between tissue and blood.

Using RNA template, CDR3s of TCR alpha and beta were amplified with iRepertoire arm-PCR. One-step reverse transcription and amplification started from approximately 100-400 ng of tissue mRNA or PBMC total RNA. TCRdb independently ran MiXCR on the multiplex PCR reads; one entry per CDR3 protein. The sample records over 100,000 distinct CDR3 sequences, approximately 26% being singletons. As concerns this clonotype: Its target is unknown.

Trimming cost V 3 bases and J 4 bases, with 10 bases left between them. The CDR3 covers 14 residues. Germline CDR1 SQVTM, CDR2 ANQGSEA. The chain recombines TRBV29-1 with TRBJ2-6; no definite D call. Sequencing used glioma tissue, nonneoplastic brain tissue, or PBMCs (not recorded which). The source of this sequence is a human donor with low-grade glioma or glioblastoma, undergoing nonglioma brain surgery, or in good health (not recorded which). The chain's CDR3 is CSVDGLQGANVLTF. In DNA form, the CDR3 reads TGCAGCGTTGATGGTCTCCAGGGGGCCAACGTCCTGACTTTC. Together with reference TRBV29-1 and TRBJ2-6, the CDR3 gives the full variable domain: SAVISQKPSRDICQRGTSLTIQCQVDSQVTMMFWYRQQPGQSLTLIATANQGSEATYESGFVIDKFPISRPNLTFSTLTVSNMSPEDSSIYLCSVDGLQGANVLTFGAGSRLTVL.